Shown below are 7 T cell receptor beta chains from a single sample sequenced in a study of graft-versus-host responses after intestinal transplantation. TCRdb's copy holds only in-frame clones and misses some; the assay was immunoSEQ multiplex PCR. The sample contains about 88,000 clones, approximately 94% of which appear only once. Their target antigens are unknown. Sequencing was performed on unstimulated CD4+ T cells sorted from spleen or lymph node cells, taken before transplant. These receptors came from a human donor who was the organ donor for an intestinal transplant.

CDR3 sequence reads: CATSRGKGQPQHF. CDR3 bases: TGTGCCACCAGCAGAGGAAAAGGTCAGCCCCAGCATTTT. This chain connects TRBV15 to TRBJ1-5; D gene ambiguous. CDR3 length: 13 residues. The germline V gene has CDR1 LNHNV and CDR2 YYDKDF (reference sequence). Trimming took off 1 base at V and 6 bases at J, with 7 bases between the two ends.

The chain links TRBV4-2 to TRBJ1-2, with TRBD1 as a possible D gene (5 bases). Trimming shortened V by 0 bases and J by 6 bases, and 20 bases separated the two germline ends. Germline CDR1 and CDR2: LGHNA and YNFKEQ. The CDR3 is made up of 17 amino acids. CDR3 protein: CASSQDSRFEGLHGYTF. The CDR3 coding sequence is TGTGCCAGCAGCCAAGATTCCCGATTCGAGGGGCTACATGGCTACACCTTC.

In its sample, this clone was seen once. The rearrangement joins TRBV5-1 to TRBJ2-5; D is perhaps TRBD2 (7 bases). Germline V CDR1 and CDR2: SGHRS, YFSETQ. This CDR3 has 15 residues. With 0 bases removed from V and 5 bases from J, the gap between germline ends came to 14 bases. This CDR3 reads CASSLVAGAPETQYF. The CDR3 region has the DNA TGCGCCAGCAGCTTGGTGGCGGGGGCGCCGGAGACCCAGTACTTC.

The chain employs TRBV7-2 and TRBJ1-1; 7 bases line up with TRBD1. Germline CDR1 SGHTA, CDR2 FQGNSA. This CDR3 region has 14 residues. The junction had 4 bases not matched to a gene; V was cut back by 5 bases and J by 1 base. CDR3 nucleotides: TGTGCCAGCAGCCGACAGGGCGCGAACACTGAAGCTTTCTTT. This codes for CASSRQGANTEAFF. Using reference TRBV7-2 and TRBJ1-1 for the parts outside the CDR3, the full variable domain is GAGVSQSPSNKVTEKGKDVELRCDPISGHTALYWYRQSLGQGLEFLIYFQGNSAPDKSGLPSDRFSAERTGGSVSTLTIQRTQQEDSAVYLCASSRQGANTEAFFGQGTRLTVV.

The J gene is TRBJ1-5, the V gene TRBV4-3; no clear D. V gave up 4 bases and J gave up 0 bases, with 10 bases separating them. CDR3 length equals 15 residues. Germline CDR1 and CDR2: LGHNA and YSLEER. The CDR3 nucleotides read TGCGCCAGCAGCCTCAGCCCGTATAGCAATCAGCCCCAGCATTTT. Translating it yields CASSLSPYSNQPQHF.

The rearrangement joins TRBV19 to TRBJ1-2; D possibly corresponds to TRBD1 (6 bases). The length of the CDR3 is 14 residues. Per the germline V gene, CDR1 is LNHDA and CDR2 is SQIVND (reference sequence). Trimming took 6 bases from V and 3 from J, leaving 14 bases between them. The CDR3 nucleotides read TGTGCCAGTAGGGCCGACAGGTCTGACTATGGCTACACCTTC. The encoded protein is CASRADRSDYGYTF.

V gene TRBV5-1 combines with J gene TRBJ2-3; 10 bases map to TRBD2. The CDR3 covers 19 residues. V lost 0 bases to trimming and J lost 5 bases; unmatched junction nucleotides: 15. The V gene's germline CDR1 is SGHRS and CDR2 YFSETQ. The CDR3 DNA follows: TGCGCCAGCAGCTTGGCCCCCCACCCTAGCGGGGGCCAACGAGATACGCAGTATTTT. This gives the protein CASSLAPHPSGGQRDTQYF.